The 24 T cell receptor beta chains reported below all come from one sample, sequenced in a study of control samples from healthy donors and cancer patients. Assay: immunoSEQ multiplex PCR; the TCRdb copy retains only in-frame clones and omits some. The table has 130,000 or so clones, roughly 94% seen once. The sequenced sample consisted of PBMCs. The receptor set was obtained from a man between 60 and 75 years old with colorectal cancer.

The chain employs TRBV27 and TRBJ2-7; 12 nucleotides align to TRBD1. Germline trimming cut 5 bases from V and 5 bases from J; bases unmatched to any gene: 4. There are 14 residues in the CDR3. Germline assignment: CDR1 MNHEY and CDR2 SMNVEV (reference sequence). The CDR3 region is CASSGTGGGHEQYF. For the CDR3, the DNA is TGTGCCAGCAGTGGGACAGGGGGCGGCCACGAGCAGTACTTC.

The chain couples TRBV2 to TRBJ2-7; D uncertain. Trimming stripped 4 bases from V and 3 bases from J, with 7 bases between. In germline, CDR1 is SNHLY, CDR2 FYNNEI. The CDR3 has 12 amino acids. CDR3 region: CASSAEVYEQYF. The CDR3 DNA reads as TGTGCCAGCAGTGCTGAGGTCTACGAGCAGTACTTC.

The chain carries TRBV2 and TRBJ2-3, with a tentative D call TRBD2 (7 bases). This CDR3 has 15 amino acids. Germline CDR1 and CDR2: SNHLY and FYNNEI. V was pared by 4 bases and J by 5 bases, with 16 bases between. In DNA, the CDR3 is TGTGCCAGCAGTGTCTGGGCGGGGGCCAAAGATACGCAGTATTTT. It translates to CASSVWAGAKDTQYF.

In DNA form, the CDR3 reads TGTGCCAGCACCACGGGGCAGAGGAACACTGAAGCTTTCTTT. It encodes CASTTGQRNTEAFF. The gene calls are TRBV28 and TRBJ1-1, with D tentatively TRBD1 (5 bases). This CDR3 has 14 residues. Between the trimmed V and J ends, which lost 7 bases and 1 base, there was a span of 13 bases. Germline V gives CDR1 MDHEN, CDR2 SYDVKM.

V gene TRBV28 combines with J gene TRBJ1-3; 7 bases line up with TRBD1. The CDR3 sequence is 15 residues long. Germline values: CDR1 MDHEN, CDR2 SYDVKM. V lost 4 bases and J lost 3; bases outside the gene matches: 6. As DNA, the CDR3 is TGTGCCAGCAGTTCAGGACAGGAGAATGGAAACACCATATATTTT. As protein: CASSSGQENGNTIYF.

The chain couples TRBV4-1 to TRBJ2-1; TRBD1 is a possible D gene (6 bases). CDR3 length: 15 amino acids. Per germline, CDR1 MGHRA and CDR2 YSYEKL. The V end was cut by 5 bases, the J end by 7 bases, with 18 bases between. The CDR3 DNA reads TGCGCCAGCAGCGCTGGACCAGGGACAATTAATGAGCAGTTCTTC. Translating it yields CASSAGPGTINEQFF.

This rearrangement joins TRBV7-9 to TRBJ1-1, with D unclear. The CDR3 consists of 14 residues. The V end lost 0 bases, the J end lost 7 bases, and 12 bases lay between the germline ends. Germline V gene sequence: CDR1 SEHNR, CDR2 FQNEAQ (reference sequence). DNA for the CDR3: TGTGCCAGCAGCTTAGCGCTAGGCCAGCTTGAAGCTTTCTTT. Its protein product is CASSLALGQLEAFF.

This clone was picked up one time. The V call is TRBV27, the J call TRBJ1-2; TRBD1 matches 9 bases. J gave up 4 bases and V 5 bases, and 8 bases lay outside the gene matches. The CDR3 loop spans 15 amino acids. The germline CDR1 and CDR2 sequences are MNHEY and SMNVEV (reference sequence). CDR3 in amino acids: CASSLTGTGTYGYTF. The CDR3 DNA follows: TGTGCCAGCAGTCTAACCGGGACAGGGACCTATGGCTACACCTTC.

Written as DNA, the CDR3 is TGTGCCAGCAGGCTAGCGGGGGGGCCTTACGAGCAGTACTTC. Encoded protein: CASRLAGGPYEQYF. The rearrangement uses TRBV28 and TRBJ2-7; 12 bases map to TRBD2. V lost 6 bases to trimming and J lost 4 bases; unmatched junction nucleotides: 4. Germline V gene sequence: CDR1 MDHEN, CDR2 SYDVKM. The CDR3 is 14 residues long.

In DNA form, the CDR3 reads TGTGCCAGCTCCCGAGGAGGAGGGAAAGAGACCCAGTACTTC. This gives the protein CASSRGGGKETQYF. The chain carries TRBV18 and TRBJ2-5, with D perhaps TRBD2 (6 bases). The V gene's germline CDR1 is KGHSH and CDR2 LQKENI. Trimming stripped 6 bases from V and 3 bases from J, with 14 bases between. The CDR3 has 14 residues.

J is TRBJ1-4 and V is TRBV7-2; possibly TRBD1 for D (6 bases). Germline V gene sequence: CDR1 SGHTA, CDR2 FQGNSA. V was trimmed by 2 bases and J by 8 bases, leaving 18 bases between them. The CDR3 has 16 residues. The chain's CDR3 is CASSLSIAGGREKLFF. The CDR3 DNA sequence: TGTGCCAGCAGCTTATCGATCGCGGGGGGCCGGGAAAAACTGTTTTTT.

The chain uses TRBV6-5 and TRBJ1-2; 9 positions match TRBD1. The J segment lost 6 bases and the V segment lost 6 bases, leaving 11 bases of the junction unmatched. Germline V gene lookup returns CDR1 MNHEY and CDR2 SVGAGI. This CDR3 has 15 residues. The CDR3 sequence is CASRPGTGFIDGYTF. The DNA for the CDR3 is TGTGCCAGCAGGCCCGGGACAGGGTTTATTGATGGCTACACCTTC.

The chain carries TRBV4-3 and TRBJ1-2; 7 nucleotides line up with TRBD1. The CDR3 runs to 15 residues. CDR1 is LGHNA, CDR2 YSLEER, per germline. With V trimmed by 2 bases and J by 7 bases, 10 bases remained unmatched. The CDR3 protein is CASSQTRQGRSGYTF. CDR3 bases: TGCGCCAGCAGCCAAACCAGACAGGGTAGAAGTGGCTACACCTTC.

V gene TRBV7-8 combines with J gene TRBJ2-3, with 8 bases lining up with TRBD1. The CDR3 is 16 residues long. V lost 5 bases and J lost 4; bases outside the gene matches: 11. Germline loops: CDR1 SGHVS, CDR2 FQNEAQ. DNA for the CDR3: TGTGCCAGCAGCGCCGCGCCAGGGGGCATCGCAGATACGCAGTATTTT. It specifies CASSAAPGGIADTQYF.

The genes are TRBV6-1 and TRBJ2-7; no clear D gene. The CDR3 is made up of 17 amino acids. CDR1 is MNHNS and CDR2 is SASEGT in the germline V gene. V lost 1 base to trimming and J lost 0 bases, with 16 bases between them. The CDR3 nucleotides are TGTGCCAGCAGTGAAGAAAGGTTACAGACGAGCTCCTACGAGCAGTACTTC. Translated: CASSEERLQTSSYEQYF.

The chain employs TRBV19 and TRBJ1-1, with TRBD1 as a possible D gene (6 bases). The V gene lost 2 bases and the J gene lost 3 bases, with 10 bases spanning the gap. Germline CDR1 LNHDA, CDR2 SQIVND (reference sequence). The CDR3 totals 14 residues. CDR3 coding DNA: TGTGCCAGTAGTATATCAGCAGGGGACACTGAAGCTTTCTTT. It specifies CASSISAGDTEAFF.

The CDR3 DNA is TGTGCCAGCAGCTCTCCGCAGGGGGCTGGCTATGGCTACACCTTC. This translates into CASSSPQGAGYGYTF. V and J are TRBV7-2 and TRBJ1-2; 8 positions agree with TRBD1. This CDR3 comprises 15 residues. The trim removed 4 bases at V and 4 bases at J, leaving 8 bases unmatched. Germline CDR1 SGHTA, CDR2 FQGNSA.

J is TRBJ1-1 and V is TRBV11-1; 9 bases line up with TRBD1. After removal of 5 bases from V and 1 base from J, the junction contained 2 bases not matched to a gene. Germline lookup yields CDR1 SGHAT and CDR2 FQDESV (reference sequence). The CDR3 loop spans 14 amino acids. This chain's CDR3 is CASSLQGANTEAFF. The DNA for the CDR3 is TGTGCCAGCAGCCTACAGGGGGCGAACACTGAAGCTTTCTTT.

This clone came up a few times. The chain uses TRBV7-2 and TRBJ1-1, with D hard to call. The CDR3 totals 14 residues. Trimming removed 1 base from V and 0 bases from J, with 6 bases in between. The germline V gene has CDR1 SGHTA and CDR2 FQGNSA. DNA for the CDR3: TGTGCCAGCAGCTTAGGGCAGGTGAACACTGAAGCTTTCTTT. It translates to CASSLGQVNTEAFF.

The gene calls are TRBV12-3 or TRBV12-4 and TRBJ1-1, with D maybe TRBD1 (5 bases). The V gene lost 1 base and the J gene lost 4 bases, with 7 bases spanning the gap. There are 13 residues in the CDR3. Written as DNA, the CDR3 is TGTGCCAGCAGTTTAGGGCAGGGCACTGAAGCTTTCTTT. Translation: CASSLGQGTEAFF.

This clone was observed a single time. The gene calls are TRBV10-3 and TRBJ1-6, with D possibly being TRBD1 (5 bases). This CDR3 region has 15 residues. Trimming took 2 bases from V and 9 from J, leaving 14 bases between them. Germline V gene lookup returns CDR1 ENHRY and CDR2 SYGVKD. In DNA form, the CDR3 reads TGTGCCATCAGTGAGGGGACCCCCGTCGGTTCACCCCTCCACTTT. The encoded protein is CAISEGTPVGSPLHF.

The chain couples TRBV4-3 to TRBJ2-7; TRBD1 matches 8 bases. Germline V CDR1 and CDR2: LGHNA, YSLEER. The CDR3 contains 13 residues. After removal of 4 bases from V and 4 bases from J, the junction contained 3 bases not matched to a gene. The CDR3 reads CASSPDRGYEQYF. The DNA of the CDR3 is TGCGCCAGCAGCCCAGACAGGGGTTACGAGCAGTACTTC.

The rearrangement uses TRBV29-1 and TRBJ1-5, with D tentatively TRBD1 (6 bases). The CDR3 has 13 residues. CDR1 and CDR2 from the germline V gene are SQVTM and ANQGSEA. V was cut by 4 bases and J by 6 bases, with 13 bases left in between. The CDR3 bases are TGCAGCGTTGCAGACAGGTTGGGTCAGCCCCAGCATTTT. Its protein is CSVADRLGQPQHF.

This chain connects TRBV27 to TRBJ1-6; D is unresolved. V gave up 5 bases and J gave up 7 bases, with 21 bases separating them. Germline V CDR1 and CDR2: MNHEY, SMNVEV (reference sequence). The CDR3 runs 17 residues. Here the CDR3 reads CASSPFTAPRMNSPLHF. The CDR3 nucleotides read TGTGCCAGCAGTCCTTTCACCGCTCCAAGGATGAATTCACCCCTCCACTTT.